This T cell receptor (beta chain) was recovered during a study of memory CD4+ T cells and cytomegalovirus serostatus. Trimming cost V 4 bases and J 5 bases, with 9 bases left between them. The CDR3 has 13 residues. CDR1 and CDR2 from the germline V gene are SGHRS and YFSETQ. Single viable CD3+CD4+CD8-CD45RO+ cells were sorted as the memory CD4+ T cells. Serum IgG to CMV pp150, pp28, p38 and p52 defined serostatus. Profiled with immunoSEQ multiplex PCR; TCRdb holds only in-frame clones, not every one. The sample has under 70,000 clones; 80% to 85% are singletons. The material sequenced was memory CD4+ T cells from blood. The TCR was taken from an adult in good health and CMV-seronegative. The rearrangement uses TRBV5-1 and TRBJ2-2; D ambiguous. The CDR3 spells CASSQTLTGELFF. CDR3 bases: TGCGCCAGCAGCCAAACCTTAACCGGGGAGCTGTTTTTT.